This TCR beta chain was sequenced in a study of T-cell reconstitution after alpha-beta-depleted transplantation in children. V was clipped by 2 bases and J by 7 bases, with 8 bases between them. CDR3 length: 13 amino acids. Germline CDR1 MGHRA, CDR2 YSYEKL. A TCRbeta library incorporating unique molecular identifiers was prepared. MiXCR, run by TCRdb on the PCR reads, gives a single entry per CDR3 protein. Among about 870,000 distinct CDR3 sequences listed, roughly 15% were seen once. The chain employs TRBV4-1 and TRBJ2-2; no firm D call. The sequence came from a male patient between 10 and 17 years old who had a stem cell transplant for acute lymphoblastic leukemia, so the T cells may come from the graft donor. The source was PBMCs, mostly from graft donor cells, collected 360 days after TCRalphabeta/CD19-depleted stem cell transplant. The CDR3 DNA follows: TGCGCCAGCAGCCAACTGTCAAACGGGGAGCTGTTTTTT. Protein product: CASSQLSNGELFF.